This TCR beta chain was identified in a study of response to subunit inactivated influenza vaccine. A remark on this clonotype: One end of the junction varies from germline; a read error may be responsible.

MiXCR, applied by TCRdb to the RT-PCR reads, yields one record per CDR3 protein. Among around 750,000 distinct CDR3 sequences listed, over 20% were seen once. This CDR3 comprises 16 residues. The germline CDR1 and CDR2 sequences are ENHRY and SYGVKD. This receptor was obtained from a man between 45 and 60 years old who received an inactivated influenza vaccine. The starting material was PBMCs from blood, obtained 5 days after vaccination. The chain recombines TRBV10-3 with TRBJ2-1; 9 positions agree with TRBD2. The CDR3 spells CAIGEQRLAGNNEQFF. CDR3 bases: TGTGCCATCGGTGAACAGCGGCTAGCGGGGAACAATGAGCAGTTCTTC.